What follows describes a single T cell receptor (beta chain). What it binds is not known. The PCR made use of 60 Vbeta and 13 Jbeta primers. TCRdb's copy holds only in-frame clones and misses some; the assay was immunoSEQ multiplex PCR. The table lists roughly 130,000 clones, under 90% of them singletons. This sample is drawn from a study of cytomegalovirus exposure and HLA in healthy donors. Study outcomes and limitations: As a later analysis showed, a missense DCLRE1C variant was linked to trimming of TCR beta V- and J-genes. Owing to their indistinguishability, certain V segments, notably TRBV6-2 and TRBV6-3, were excluded.

CDR3 length: 14 amino acids. The V segment lost 5 bases and the J segment 6 bases; nucleotides outside the gene matches: 8. In germline, CDR1 is SGHTA, CDR2 FQGTGA. Sequencing input: PBMCs. This receptor was identified in a man aged 18 to 29 in good health and CMV-seronegative. The chain employs TRBV7-3 and TRBJ1-2, with 8 bases identical to TRBD1. CDR3 DNA: TGTGCCAGCAGCCCGACTGGACAGGGCGATGGCTACACCTTC. Amino acids: CASSPTGQGDGYTF.